The present T cell receptor (beta chain) was sequenced within a study of blood T cell repertoires in COVID-19. The V gene lost 3 bases and the J gene lost 8 bases, with 11 bases spanning the gap. Germline V gene lookup returns CDR1 KGHSH and CDR2 LQKENI. The CDR3 is 14 residues long. Authors' analysis steps: Reference gene primer amplification gave nucleated cell count estimates. Here immunoSEQ multiplex PCR was the method, and the copy in TCRdb shows in-frame clones only, minus some. That table supplies the V and J calls and clone size; D and trimming were determined from the DNA. The sample yields around 100,000 clones, about 85% seen once.

The chain has TRBV18 and TRBJ1-6; D is ambiguous. Material for sequencing was peripheral blood. The sequence derives from a human donor in a cohort sampled during active COVID-19. CDR3 DNA sequence: TGTGCCAGCTCACCGGGAGGGTTTGATTCACCCCTCCACTTT. It is translated as CASSPGGFDSPLHF.